Listed here are 24 T cell receptor beta chains from one sample, sequenced in a study of T cells expressing NK-cell markers. From the 5' RACE reads, TCRdb lists one entry per CDR3 protein and no DNA. The table counts some 390,000 distinct CDR3 sequences; about 11% lies in the top ten. Material for sequencing was blood T cells: a sorted CD56 or NKG2C T cell subset, CD4+ or CD8+ T cells, or bulk PBMC T cells (not recorded which). The receptor source for this set is a woman aged 50 to 60 in good health.

The chain joins TRBV3-1 to TRBJ2-5; the TCRdb call, TRBD1, lacks DNA for checking. This CDR3 comprises 15 residues. CDR1 and CDR2 from the germline V gene are LGHDT and YNNKEL (reference sequence). The CDR3: CASSQAGTGVETQYF.

The rearrangement uses TRBV5-1 and TRBJ2-5. From germline, CDR1 is SGHRS and CDR2 YFSETQ. The CDR3 covers 13 residues. The CDR3 loop is CASSLISKETQYF.

The chain employs TRBV29-1 and TRBJ2-5; TCRdb's D call, TRBD2, is unchecked because there is no DNA. This CDR3 is 16 amino acids long. Germline CDR1 is SQVTM and CDR2 is ANQGSEA. The CDR3 loop is CSVEEAGLAGAETQYF.

V usage is TRBV12-3 or TRBV12-4 and J usage is TRBJ2-1; TCRdb's assignment of TRBD1 cannot be checked, as there is no DNA. This CDR3 is 15 amino acids long. CDR3 protein: CASSLVPGAQDEQFF.

CDR3 loop: CASRTRAAPLHF. V and J are TRBV12-3 or TRBV12-4 and TRBJ1-6; TCRdb names TRBD1, which stays unverified in the absence of DNA. CDR3 length: 12 amino acids.

The chain couples TRBV4-1 to TRBJ2-1; TCRdb indicates TRBD2, and absent DNA this call remains unverified. The CDR3 runs 14 residues. From germline, CDR1 is MGHRA and CDR2 YSYEKL. The CDR3 region is CASSQRDMSGEQFF.

The chain combines TRBV2 with TRBJ2-1; lacking DNA, the TRBD2 call made by TCRdb goes unchecked. CDR3 length equals 16 residues. CDR1 and CDR2 from the germline V gene are SNHLY and FYNNEI. The CDR3 spells CASTPGLKPPHNEQFF.

This chain connects TRBV18 to TRBJ2-1; TCRdb's assignment of TRBD2 cannot be checked, as there is no DNA. The length of the CDR3 is 14 residues. Germline loops: CDR1 KGHSH, CDR2 LQKENI. The CDR3 sequence is CASSPGGGPEEQFF.

This chain uses TRBV7-9 with TRBJ2-1; TCRdb selects TRBD2, and the lack of DNA leaves this call unchecked. The CDR3 extends over 21 amino acids. The germline gives CDR1 SEHNR, CDR2 FQNEAQ (reference sequence). The CDR3 reads CASSLDRGGLAGVRAHNEQFF.

The chain combines TRBV5-5 with TRBJ2-7; the TCRdb call, TRBD1, lacks DNA for checking. In germline, CDR1 is SGHKS, CDR2 YYEKEE (reference sequence). The CDR3 is made up of 15 amino acids. This chain's CDR3 is CASSLGAATGHEQYF.

This chain links TRBV29-1 with TRBJ2-2; without DNA, the TCRdb call of TRBD1 cannot be checked. This CDR3 contains 15 residues. Germline loops: CDR1 SQVTM, CDR2 ANQGSEA. CDR3: CSVSQGGAGSGELFF.

The chain recombines TRBV7-7 with TRBJ2-1; there is no DNA to check the TCRdb D call of TRBD1. CDR3 length: 14 amino acids. The germline V gene has CDR1 SSHAT and CDR2 FNYEAQ (reference sequence). Here the CDR3 reads CASSQEGQYNEQFF.

The chain links TRBV6-4 to TRBJ2-2; the D call from TCRdb, TRBD2, cannot be confirmed without DNA. The CDR3 runs 15 residues. Germline V CDR1 and CDR2: MRHNA, SNTAGT. This CDR3 reads CASSPSGLDTGELFF.

The chain combines TRBV12-5 with TRBJ2-1; TCRdb names TRBD2, which stays unverified in the absence of DNA. Per the germline V gene, CDR1 is LGHNT and CDR2 is FRNRAP. This CDR3 contains 15 residues. The CDR3 sequence is CASGYIANTYNEQFF.

The genes are TRBV27 and TRBJ1-2. CDR1 MNHEY and CDR2 SMNVEV come from the germline V gene (reference sequence). The CDR3 contains 11 residues. The CDR3 protein is CASRTKHGYTF.

The V gene is TRBV5-4, the J gene TRBJ2-3; there is no DNA to check the TCRdb D call of TRBD2. Germline CDR1 SGHNT, CDR2 YYREEE (reference sequence). This CDR3 region has 16 residues. The CDR3 region is CASGQPSSYGTDTQYF.

The gene calls are TRBV4-1 and TRBJ1-3; TCRdb indicates TRBD1, and absent DNA this call remains unverified. The V gene's germline CDR1 is MGHRA and CDR2 YSYEKL. The CDR3 consists of 16 residues. CDR3 amino acids: CASSQGTGTSGNTIYF.

This sequence joins TRBV5-1 and TRBJ2-2. Germline assignment: CDR1 SGHRS and CDR2 YFSETQ. CDR3 length equals 11 residues. This CDR3 is CASSLEGKLFF.

This rearrangement joins TRBV9 to TRBJ2-1; TCRdb lists TRBD2, though no DNA is available to test this call. Looked up from germline, CDR1 is SGDLS and CDR2 is YYNGEE. The CDR3 is 15 amino acids. The CDR3 is CASSVVTSGRDEQFF.

This chain connects TRBV5-1 to TRBJ1-2; TCRdb selects TRBD1, and the lack of DNA leaves this call unchecked. This CDR3 is 14 amino acids long. Germline CDR1 and CDR2: SGHRS and YFSETQ. CDR3 residues: CASSPGQGAPGYTF.

The chain joins TRBV11-3 to TRBJ2-1; TCRdb designates TRBD2, a call that cannot be tested without DNA. Per the germline V gene, CDR1 is SGHNT and CDR2 is YENEEA. The CDR3 runs to 14 residues. CDR3 amino acids: CASSPGSQYNEQFF.

The genes are TRBV4-2 and TRBJ1-4. There are 13 residues in the CDR3. The germline V gene has CDR1 LGHNA and CDR2 YNFKEQ. The CDR3 reads CASSQDRRTELFF.

This chain links TRBV7-8 with TRBJ1-5; TCRdb returns TRBD1, unconfirmable since there is no DNA. Germline V gene sequence: CDR1 SGHVS, CDR2 FQNEAQ. The CDR3 length is 19 residues. This CDR3 is CASSLGRVPGQGVVQPQHF.

The V gene is TRBV20-1, the J gene TRBJ2-3; TCRdb picks TRBD2, but there is no DNA to check that call. The CDR3 extends over 14 amino acids. Germline V gene data show CDR1 as DFQATT and CDR2 as SNEGSKA (reference sequence). The CDR3 loop reads CSAPLAEVTDTQYF.